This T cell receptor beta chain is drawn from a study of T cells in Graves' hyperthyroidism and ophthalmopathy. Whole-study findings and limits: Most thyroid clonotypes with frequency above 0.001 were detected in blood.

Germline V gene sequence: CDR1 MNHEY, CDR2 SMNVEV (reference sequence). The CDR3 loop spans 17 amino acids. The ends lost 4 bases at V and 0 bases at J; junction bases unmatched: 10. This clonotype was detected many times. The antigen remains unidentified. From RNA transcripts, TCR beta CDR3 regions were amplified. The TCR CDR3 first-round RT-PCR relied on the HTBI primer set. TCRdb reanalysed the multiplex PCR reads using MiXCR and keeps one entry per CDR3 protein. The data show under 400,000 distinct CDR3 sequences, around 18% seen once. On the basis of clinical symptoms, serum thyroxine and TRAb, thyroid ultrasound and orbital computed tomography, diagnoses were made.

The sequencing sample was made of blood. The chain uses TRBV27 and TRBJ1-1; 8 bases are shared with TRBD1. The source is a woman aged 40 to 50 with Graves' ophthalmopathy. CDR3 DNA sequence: TGTGCCAGCAGTTCCTACAGGGGGACGTGGCTGAACACTGAAGCTTTCTTT. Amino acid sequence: CASSSYRGTWLNTEAFF.